The 32 T cell receptor beta chains given below trace back to one sample, sequenced in a study of glioma-infiltrating T cells after dendritic cell vaccination. Some clones are missing from TCRdb's copy, which holds only in-frame ones; the method was immunoSEQ multiplex PCR. The sample consists of roughly 100,000 clones, roughly 81% of them appearing once. Specimen: blood, collected before dendritic cell vaccination. The receptor source for this set is a human donor with glioblastoma.

With respect to this clone: The sample carries other DNA sequences with the same CDR3. The chain links TRBV7-2 to TRBJ1-2; no firm D call. The V gene's germline CDR1 is SGHTA and CDR2 FQGNSA. The CDR3 is 13 amino acids. Between the trimmed V and J ends, which lost 1 base and 8 bases, there was a span of 11 bases. The CDR3 here is CASSLGWGGGYTF. CDR3 DNA: TGTGCCAGCAGCTTAGGTTGGGGAGGAGGCTACACCTTC.

The chain has TRBV29-1 and TRBJ1-2; TRBD1 agrees at 11 bases. This CDR3 has 15 residues. The trim removed 1 base at V and 4 bases at J, leaving 5 bases unmatched. Germline CDR1 and CDR2: SQVTM and ANQGSEA. In nucleotides, the CDR3 is TGCAGCGTTGAAGCCCGGACAGGGGGCGGCTATGGCTACACCTTC. This sequence encodes CSVEARTGGGYGYTF.

Concerning this clone itself: The sample contains more than one DNA sequence encoding this CDR3. V usage is TRBV11-3 and J usage is TRBJ2-7; no reliable D call. The CDR3 spans 13 residues. Deletions cut 1 base from V and 1 base from J, with 5 bases between. CDR1 and CDR2 from the germline V gene are SGHNT and YENEEA. The CDR3 bases are TGTGCCAGCAGCTTAGCGTTGTCCTACGAGCAGTACTTC. Protein: CASSLALSYEQYF.

V gene TRBV19 combines with J gene TRBJ2-5, with a tentative D call TRBD2 (5 bases). Deletions cut 4 bases from V and 5 bases from J, with 14 bases between. The CDR3 is 14 amino acids. Germline CDR1 LNHDA, CDR2 SQIVND (reference sequence). As DNA, the CDR3 is TGTGCCAGTAGTACCTGGACTGCGGCGGAGACCCAGTACTTC. Protein product: CASSTWTAAETQYF.

The gene calls are TRBV30 and TRBJ2-3, with 8 bases matching TRBD2. J gave up 0 bases and V 0 bases, and 11 bases lay outside the gene matches. The germline CDR1 and CDR2 sequences are GTSNPN and SVGIG (reference sequence). This CDR3 region has 18 residues. CDR3 DNA: TGTGCCTGGAGTGTACGAGGCGGGGGGCAGTTTAGCACAGATACGCAGTATTTT. Its translation is CAWSVRGGGQFSTDTQYF.

The chain links TRBV2 to TRBJ1-2, with D possibly TRBD1 on 5 matching bases. The V gene lost 5 bases and the J gene lost 7 bases, with 14 bases spanning the gap. The CDR3 is made up of 13 amino acids. Germline assignment: CDR1 SNHLY and CDR2 FYNNEI. Here the CDR3 DNA reads TGTGCCAGCAGTCTTCGGCGGGACTCTGGCTACACCTTC. Translated, it gives CASSLRRDSGYTF.

V and J are TRBV9 and TRBJ2-1; 7 bases map to TRBD2. The germline V gene encodes CDR1 SGDLS and CDR2 YYNGEE. The CDR3 runs 13 residues. J lost 7 bases, V lost 4 bases, and 5 bases had no gene match. DNA of the CDR3: TGTGCCAGCAGCCTAGCCGGGGGGAATGAGCAGTTCTTC. Amino acids: CASSLAGGNEQFF.

The CDR3 coding sequence is TGCGCCAGCAGCCAAGCCGAACGGGGTAATAATGAAAAACTGTTTTTT. Translation gives CASSQAERGNNEKLFF. The gene calls are TRBV4-1 and TRBJ1-4; D call uncertain. Germline V CDR1 and CDR2: MGHRA, YSYEKL. This CDR3 comprises 16 residues. V was clipped by 1 base and J by 4 bases, with 13 bases between them.

This clone was seen once. V gene TRBV7-2 combines with J gene TRBJ1-6; D remains ambiguous. V was clipped by 1 base and J by 9 bases, with 13 bases between them. CDR3 length: 15 amino acids. Per germline, CDR1 SGHTA and CDR2 FQGNSA. CDR3 region: CASSLGVPSSSPLHF. DNA for the CDR3: TGTGCCAGCAGCTTAGGGGTTCCTAGCAGTTCACCCCTCCACTTT.

This chain links TRBV7-2 with TRBJ2-7; TRBD2 agrees at 8 bases. This CDR3 region has 15 residues. CDR1 SGHTA and CDR2 FQGNSA come from the germline V gene. Trimming cost V 6 bases and J 6 bases; bases outside gene matches: 13. The CDR3 region is CASRLRGAQELEQYF. The CDR3 DNA reads as TGTGCCAGCAGACTGCGGGGGGCCCAGGAGCTCGAGCAGTACTTC. Full variable domain (outside the CDR3, taken from reference TRBV7-2 and TRBJ2-7): GAGVSQSPSNKVTEKGKDVELRCDPISGHTALYWYRQSLGQGLEFLIYFQGNSAPDKSGLPSDRFSAERTGGSVSTLTIQRTQQEDSAVYLCASRLRGAQELEQYFGPGTRLTVT.

In this sample, this clone turned up a few times. The chain combines TRBV12-5 with TRBJ2-7, with D possibly matching TRBD2 (7 bases). V lost 6 bases and J lost 0, with 15 bases in between. The CDR3 contains 15 residues. The V gene's germline CDR1 is LGHNT and CDR2 FRNRAP. CDR3 loop: CASGLGGANSYEQYF. CDR3 DNA: TGTGCTAGTGGCCTGGGGGGGGCAAACTCCTACGAGCAGTACTTC.

The genes are TRBV7-8 and TRBJ2-6, with TRBD2 matching 13 bases. J was trimmed by 2 bases and V by 5 bases; bases with no gene match: 6. Germline assignment: CDR1 SGHVS and CDR2 FQNEAQ. The CDR3 consists of 18 residues. Written as DNA, the CDR3 is TGTGCCAGCAGCCGTCCCGGGACTAGCGGGGCTGGGGCCAACGTCCTGACTTTC. Translated: CASSRPGTSGAGANVLTF.

This clone was detected only a few times. The chain carries TRBV14 and TRBJ1-2; TRBD1 might be the D (5 bases). Trimming shortened V by 0 bases and J by 6 bases, and 17 bases separated the two germline ends. The germline V gene has CDR1 SGHDN and CDR2 FVKESK. The CDR3 consists of 16 residues. The CDR3 is CASSQDTEGDGNGYTF. For the CDR3, the DNA is TGTGCCAGCAGCCAAGATACCGAAGGGGATGGGAATGGCTACACCTTC.

The rearrangement links TRBV5-1 to TRBJ1-4, with a weak D call TRBD1 (5 bases). The CDR3 consists of 13 residues. Germline V gene lookup returns CDR1 SGHRS and CDR2 YFSETQ. The germline V and J ends were trimmed by 0 bases and 6 bases, with 6 bases remaining between them. The CDR3 DNA reads as TGCGCCAGCAGCTTGGAAGGGGATGAAAAACTGTTTTTT. Amino acid sequence: CASSLEGDEKLFF.

V usage is TRBV11-3 and J usage is TRBJ1-6; weak D call: TRBD1 (6 bases). The germline V and J ends were trimmed by 5 bases and 10 bases, with 12 bases remaining between them. The CDR3 is made up of 13 amino acids. Germline CDR1 and CDR2: SGHNT and YENEEA. CDR3 bases: TGTGCCAGCAGCCCAGGGGTCGTATCACCCCTCCACTTT. This gives the protein CASSPGVVSPLHF.

This clone was detected once. This rearrangement joins TRBV5-1 to TRBJ2-2; possible D gene TRBD2, 6 bases. CDR3 size: 14 residues. Germline CDR1 is SGHRS and CDR2 is YFSETQ. Between the trimmed V and J ends, which lost 2 bases and 7 bases, there was a span of 12 bases. The CDR3 DNA reads TGCGCCAGCAGCTTATCCAGGGAGGTCGGGGAGCTGTTTTTT. It yields the protein CASSLSREVGELFF.

The V and J genes are TRBV7-6 and TRBJ1-3; TRBD1 aligns across 9 bases. This CDR3 has 17 amino acids. CDR1 and CDR2 (germline): SGHVS, FNYEAQ. J lost 2 bases, V lost 5 bases, and 10 bases had no gene match. In DNA, the CDR3 is TGTGCCAGCAGCCCGCAAACACAGGGGGCCCCTGGAAACACCATATATTTT. Protein: CASSPQTQGAPGNTIYF. Variable domain in full (rest from reference TRBV7-6 and TRBJ1-3): GAGVSQSPRYKVTKRGQDVALRCDPISGHVSLYWYRQALGQGPEFLTYFNYEAQQDKSGLPNDRFSAERPEGSISTLTIQRTEQRDSAMYRCASSPQTQGAPGNTIYFGEGSWLTVV.

This clone was counted only a few times. The gene calls are TRBV4-2 and TRBJ2-1; D unclear. The CDR3 extends over 14 amino acids. Germline V gene data show CDR1 as LGHNA and CDR2 as YNFKEQ. V lost 0 bases and J 1 base, leaving 4 bases between the germline ends. CDR3 DNA: TGTGCCAGCAGCCAAGACTATTCCTACAATGAGCAGTTCTTC. Amino acids: CASSQDYSYNEQFF.

This chain joins TRBV11-2 and TRBJ2-3, with D possibly TRBD1 on 6 matching bases. The CDR3 totals 15 residues. V lost 4 bases and J 5 bases, leaving 16 bases between the germline ends. The germline V gene has CDR1 SGHAT and CDR2 FQNNGV. The CDR3 here is CASSSYRARGDTQYF. The CDR3 region has the DNA TGTGCCAGCAGCTCCTACAGGGCAAGGGGAGATACGCAGTATTTT.

The chain carries TRBV4-1 and TRBJ2-4; 7 bases are a match to TRBD2. Trimming cost V 1 base and J 3 bases; bases outside gene matches: 9. The CDR3 contains 17 residues. Per germline, CDR1 MGHRA and CDR2 YSYEKL. CDR3 loop: CASSQVMLAAFKNIQYF. CDR3 DNA: TGCGCCAGCAGCCAAGTGATGCTAGCGGCGTTCAAAAACATTCAGTACTTC.

The chain recombines TRBV7-8 with TRBJ2-2; TRBD2 is a possible D gene (6 bases). V was pared by 11 bases and J by 4 bases, with 17 bases between. The CDR3 sequence is 14 residues long. Germline V gene sequence: CDR1 SGHVS, CDR2 FQNEAQ. The CDR3 is CASEGLWGTGELFF. The DNA for the CDR3 is TGTGCCTCGGAGGGGTTGTGGGGCACCGGGGAGCTGTTTTTT.

The chain recombines TRBV15 with TRBJ2-3, with TRBD1 as a possible D gene (6 bases). CDR1 and CDR2 from the germline V gene are LNHNV and YYDKDF (reference sequence). The V gene lost 0 bases and the J gene lost 2 bases, with 21 bases spanning the gap. This CDR3 is built from 19 residues. The CDR3 protein is CATSRDYADSMFFTDTQYF. CDR3 in DNA: TGTGCCACCAGCAGAGATTACGCGGACAGTATGTTTTTCACAGATACGCAGTATTTT.

Only a few counts were recorded for this clone. The V and J genes are TRBV6-5 and TRBJ1-1; D possibly corresponds to TRBD1 (5 bases). V gave up 2 bases and J gave up 10 bases, with 11 bases separating them. The CDR3 sequence is 12 residues long. CDR1 and CDR2 from the germline V gene are MNHEY and SVGAGI. The CDR3 spells CASSYAGISAFF. The CDR3 DNA sequence: TGTGCCAGCAGTTACGCAGGGATATCAGCTTTCTTT.

The gene calls are TRBV4-3 and TRBJ2-5, with TRBD1 as a possible D gene (6 bases). The CDR3 consists of 17 residues. The germline CDR1 and CDR2 sequences are LGHNA and YSLEER. V lost 2 bases and J lost 5, with 21 bases in between. CDR3: CASSQFRSGTLGETQYF. DNA of the CDR3: TGCGCCAGCAGCCAATTCCGCTCCGGGACACTGGGGGAGACCCAGTACTTC.

This clone was observed once. The CDR3 spells CASSAVGGASTGELFF. The DNA for the CDR3 is TGTGCCAGCAGCGCAGTGGGGGGGGCCAGCACCGGGGAGCTGTTTTTT. The chain employs TRBV5-4 and TRBJ2-2; possibly TRBD2 for D (7 bases). The V end was cut by 4 bases, the J end by 4 bases, with 17 bases between. The CDR3 is made up of 16 amino acids. The V gene's germline CDR1 is SGHNT and CDR2 YYREEE (reference sequence).

In its sample, this clone was seen once. V and J are TRBV10-2 and TRBJ1-6, with D hard to call. This CDR3 has 14 amino acids. Germline loops: CDR1 WSHSY, CDR2 SAAADI. V was clipped by 6 bases and J by 6 bases, with 12 bases between them. CDR3 DNA sequence: TGCGCCAGCAGAACTGGGCCTACTAATTCACCCCTCCACTTT. This gives the protein CASRTGPTNSPLHF.

The rearrangement joins TRBV5-1 to TRBJ1-6; D gene unclear. Trimming stripped 0 bases from V and 1 base from J, with 14 bases between. Germline-derived CDR1 and CDR2 are SGHRS and YFSETQ. The CDR3 consists of 18 residues. CDR3 amino acids: CASSLAGFSRSYNSPLHF. CDR3 DNA: TGCGCCAGCAGCTTGGCCGGGTTCTCGAGGTCCTATAATTCACCCCTCCACTTT.

This chain joins TRBV18 and TRBJ1-2; 10 positions agree with TRBD1. Germline values: CDR1 KGHSH, CDR2 LQKENI. The CDR3 is 13 residues long. Trimming cost V 6 bases and J 2 bases; bases outside gene matches: 0. CDR3 DNA: TGTGCCAGCTCGGACAGGGGGAACTATGGCTACACCTTC. Amino acids: CASSDRGNYGYTF. Filled out from reference TRBV18 and TRBJ1-2, the complete variable domain reads NAGVMQNPRHLVRRRGQEARLRCSPMKGHSHVYWYRQLPEEGLKFMVYLQKENIIDESGMPKERFSAEFPKEGPSILRIQQVVRGDSAAYFCASSDRGNYGYTFGSGTRLTVV.

The table lists this clone with a count of one. The chain employs TRBV6-1 and TRBJ2-5, with 8 bases identical to TRBD2. Germline V gene data show CDR1 as MNHNS and CDR2 as SASEGT. The CDR3 contains 16 residues. V dropped 3 bases and J dropped 2; count of bases not matched to a gene: 8. CDR3 in amino acids: CASSDPGGEDQETQYF. Here the CDR3 DNA reads TGTGCCAGCAGTGACCCCGGGGGGGAAGATCAAGAGACCCAGTACTTC.

This clone was seen once. This chain uses TRBV6-1 with TRBJ1-6; TRBD1 aligns across 9 bases. J lost 9 bases, V lost 6 bases, and 6 bases had no gene match. The CDR3 spans 14 residues. The germline gives CDR1 MNHNS, CDR2 SASEGT. CDR3 nucleotides: TGTGCCAGCAGGCCCGGGGGACAGGGTTCACCCCTCCACTTT. Its translation: CASRPGGQGSPLHF.

This chain links TRBV16 with TRBJ2-1; 11 bases line up with TRBD1. The germline gives CDR1 KGHSY, CDR2 FQNENV. The V and J ends lost 4 bases and 6 bases, in that order; junction bases with no gene match: 5. This CDR3 is 15 amino acids long. This CDR3 is CASSRRDRGVNEQFF. CDR3 nucleotide sequence: TGTGCCAGCAGCCGCCGGGACAGGGGGGTCAATGAGCAGTTCTTC.

The chain links TRBV5-1 to TRBJ2-5; 7 nucleotides agree with TRBD2. CDR1 and CDR2 from the germline V gene are SGHRS and YFSETQ. V shed 0 bases, J shed 3 bases, and the junction held 5 bases outside the gene matches. The CDR3 totals 15 residues. As DNA, the CDR3 is TGCGCCAGCAGCTTGGCTCCTAGCGGAGAAGAGACCCAGTACTTC. It yields the protein CASSLAPSGEETQYF.